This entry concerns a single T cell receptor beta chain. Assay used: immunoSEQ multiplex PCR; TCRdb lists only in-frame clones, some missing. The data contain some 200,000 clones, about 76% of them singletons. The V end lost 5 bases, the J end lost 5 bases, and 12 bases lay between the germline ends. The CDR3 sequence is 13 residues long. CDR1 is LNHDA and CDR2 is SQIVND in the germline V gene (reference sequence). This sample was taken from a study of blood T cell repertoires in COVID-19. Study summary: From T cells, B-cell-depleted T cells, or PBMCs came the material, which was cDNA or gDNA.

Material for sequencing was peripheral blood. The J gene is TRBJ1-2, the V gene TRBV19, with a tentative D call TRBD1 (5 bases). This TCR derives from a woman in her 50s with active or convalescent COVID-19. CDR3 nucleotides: TGTGCCAGTAGTTCCCAGGGTCTTTATGGCTACACCTTC. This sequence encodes CASSSQGLYGYTF.